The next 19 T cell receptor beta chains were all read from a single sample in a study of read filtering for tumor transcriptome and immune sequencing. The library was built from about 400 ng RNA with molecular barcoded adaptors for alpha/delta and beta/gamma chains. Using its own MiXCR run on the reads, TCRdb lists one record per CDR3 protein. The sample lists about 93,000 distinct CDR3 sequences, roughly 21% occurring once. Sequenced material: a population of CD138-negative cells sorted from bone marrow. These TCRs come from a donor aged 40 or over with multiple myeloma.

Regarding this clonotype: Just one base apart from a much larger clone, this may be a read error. CDR3 nucleotides: TGCAGTACTAGTTTCAGGGGCGGCACAGATACGCAGTATTTT. Encoded protein: CSTSFRGGTDTQYF. The gene calls are TRBV20-1 and TRBJ2-3; D possibly corresponds to TRBD1 (6 bases). CDR1 is DFQATT and CDR2 is SNEGSKA in the germline V gene (reference sequence). The CDR3 is 14 residues long.

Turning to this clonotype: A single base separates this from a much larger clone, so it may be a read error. Written as DNA, the CDR3 is TGTGCCAGCAGCCCCGGAAGGTCCCAAGGGACCCAGTACTTC. Translating it yields CASSPGRSQGTQYF. The chain combines TRBV9 with TRBJ2-5, with D hard to call. Germline V gene lookup returns CDR1 SGDLS and CDR2 YYNGEE. The CDR3 is made up of 14 amino acids. Variable domain in full (rest from reference TRBV9 and TRBJ2-5): DSGVTQTPKHLITATGQRVTLRCSPRSGDLSVYWYQQSLDQGLQFLIQYYNGEERAKGNILERFSAQQFPDLHSELNLSSLELGDSALYFCASSPGRSQGTQYFGPGTRLLVL.

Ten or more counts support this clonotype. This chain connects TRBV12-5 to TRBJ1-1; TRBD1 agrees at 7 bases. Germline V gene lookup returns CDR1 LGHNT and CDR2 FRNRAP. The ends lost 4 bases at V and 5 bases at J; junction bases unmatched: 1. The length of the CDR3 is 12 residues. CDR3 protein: CASGSGQTEAFF. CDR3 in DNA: TGTGCTAGTGGTTCGGGACAGACTGAAGCTTTCTTT.

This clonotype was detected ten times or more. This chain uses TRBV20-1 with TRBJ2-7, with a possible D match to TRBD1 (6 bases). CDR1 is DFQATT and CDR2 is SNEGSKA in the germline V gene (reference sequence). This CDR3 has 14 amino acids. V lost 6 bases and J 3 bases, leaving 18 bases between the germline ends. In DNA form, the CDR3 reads TGCAGTGCGATAGTAGGGGGTTTTAACTACGAGCAGTACTTC. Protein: CSAIVGGFNYEQYF.

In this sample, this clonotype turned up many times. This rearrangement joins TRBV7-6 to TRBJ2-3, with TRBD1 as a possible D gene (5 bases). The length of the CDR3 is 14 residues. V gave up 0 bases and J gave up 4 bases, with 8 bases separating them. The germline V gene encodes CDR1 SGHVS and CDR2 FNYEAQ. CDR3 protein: CASSLAGAADTQYF. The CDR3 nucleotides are TGTGCCAGCAGCTTAGCAGGGGCGGCAGATACGCAGTATTTT.

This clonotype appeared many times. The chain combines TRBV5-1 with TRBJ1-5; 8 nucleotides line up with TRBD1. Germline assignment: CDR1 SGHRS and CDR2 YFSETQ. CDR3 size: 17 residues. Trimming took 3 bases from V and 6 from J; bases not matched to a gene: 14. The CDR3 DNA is TGCGCCAGCAGCTCTGGCCCCTTGACAGGGGAGCTTCAGCCCCAGCATTTT. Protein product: CASSSGPLTGELQPQHF.

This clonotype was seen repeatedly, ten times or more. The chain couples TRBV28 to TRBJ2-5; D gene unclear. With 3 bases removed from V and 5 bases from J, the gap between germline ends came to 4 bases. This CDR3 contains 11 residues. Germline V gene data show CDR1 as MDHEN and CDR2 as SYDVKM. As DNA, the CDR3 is TGTGCCAGCAGTTTTGTCGAGACCCAGTACTTC. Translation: CASSFVETQYF.

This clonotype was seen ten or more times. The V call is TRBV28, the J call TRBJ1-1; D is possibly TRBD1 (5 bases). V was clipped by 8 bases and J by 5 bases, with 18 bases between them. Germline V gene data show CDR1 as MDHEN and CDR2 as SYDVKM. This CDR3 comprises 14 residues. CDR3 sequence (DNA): TGTGCCAGCTCCGGGGGTGGAGGAGAGACTGAAGCTTTCTTT. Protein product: CASSGGGGETEAFF.

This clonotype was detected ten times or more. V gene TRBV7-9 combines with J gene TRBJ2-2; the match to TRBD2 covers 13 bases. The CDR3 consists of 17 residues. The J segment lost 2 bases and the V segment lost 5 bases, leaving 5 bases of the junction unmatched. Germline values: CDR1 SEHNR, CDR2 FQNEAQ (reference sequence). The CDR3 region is CASSLGLAGANTGELFF. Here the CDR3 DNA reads TGTGCCAGCAGCCTTGGACTAGCGGGGGCCAACACCGGGGAGCTGTTTTTT.

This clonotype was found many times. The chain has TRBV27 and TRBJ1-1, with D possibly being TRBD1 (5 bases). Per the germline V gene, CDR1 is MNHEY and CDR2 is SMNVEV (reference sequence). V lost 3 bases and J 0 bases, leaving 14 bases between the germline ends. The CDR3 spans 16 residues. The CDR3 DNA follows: TGTGCCAGCAGTTTTGGTCCGGACACGTTGAACACTGAAGCTTTCTTT. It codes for CASSFGPDTLNTEAFF.

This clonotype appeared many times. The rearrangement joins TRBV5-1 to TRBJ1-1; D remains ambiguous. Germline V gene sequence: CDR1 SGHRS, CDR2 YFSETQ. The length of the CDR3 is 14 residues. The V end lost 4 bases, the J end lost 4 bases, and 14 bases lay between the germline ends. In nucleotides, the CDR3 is TGCGCCAGCAGCGACCCGGGCCGTGGCACTGAAGCTTTCTTT. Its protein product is CASSDPGRGTEAFF.

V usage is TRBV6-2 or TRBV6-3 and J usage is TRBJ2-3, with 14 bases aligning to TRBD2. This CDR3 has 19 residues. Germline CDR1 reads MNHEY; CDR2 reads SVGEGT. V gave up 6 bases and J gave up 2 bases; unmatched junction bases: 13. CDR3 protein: CASSDPGLAGGKFTDTQYF. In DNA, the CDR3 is TGTGCCAGCAGCGACCCCGGACTAGCGGGGGGAAAGTTCACAGATACGCAGTATTTT.

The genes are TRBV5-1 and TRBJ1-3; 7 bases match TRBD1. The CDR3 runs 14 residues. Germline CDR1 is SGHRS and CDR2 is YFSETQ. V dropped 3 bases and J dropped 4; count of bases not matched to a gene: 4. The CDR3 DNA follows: TGCGCCAGCAGCTCGGGACAGACGGGAAACACCATATATTTT. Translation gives CASSSGQTGNTIYF.

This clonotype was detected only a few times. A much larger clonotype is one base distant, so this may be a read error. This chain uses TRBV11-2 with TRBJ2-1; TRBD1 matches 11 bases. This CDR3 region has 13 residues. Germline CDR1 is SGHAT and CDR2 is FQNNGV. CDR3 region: CAGRGQGGNELFF. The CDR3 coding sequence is TGTGCAGGGAGGGGACAGGGGGGAAATGAGCTGTTCTTC.

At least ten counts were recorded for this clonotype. CDR3 sequence (DNA): TGTGCCAGCAGTAGTCTCTCTGGGACAGGGCGGGTCGAGCAGTACTTC. This encodes CASSSLSGTGRVEQYF. V is TRBV28 and J is TRBJ2-7, with 9 bases aligning to TRBD1. Germline values: CDR1 MDHEN, CDR2 SYDVKM. J lost 6 bases, V lost 5 bases, and 14 bases had no gene match. The CDR3 has 16 amino acids.

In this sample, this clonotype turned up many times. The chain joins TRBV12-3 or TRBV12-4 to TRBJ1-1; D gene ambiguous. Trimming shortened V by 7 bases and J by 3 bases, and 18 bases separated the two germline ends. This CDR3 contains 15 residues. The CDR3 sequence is CASTPNRRWDTEAFF. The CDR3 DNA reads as TGTGCCAGCACCCCCAATCGGCGGTGGGACACTGAAGCTTTCTTT.

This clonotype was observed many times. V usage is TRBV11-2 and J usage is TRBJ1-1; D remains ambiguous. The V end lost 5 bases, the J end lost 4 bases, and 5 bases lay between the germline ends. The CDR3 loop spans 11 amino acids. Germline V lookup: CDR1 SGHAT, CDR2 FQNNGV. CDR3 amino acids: CASSVSTEAFF. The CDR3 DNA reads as TGTGCCAGCAGCGTTAGCACTGAAGCTTTCTTT.

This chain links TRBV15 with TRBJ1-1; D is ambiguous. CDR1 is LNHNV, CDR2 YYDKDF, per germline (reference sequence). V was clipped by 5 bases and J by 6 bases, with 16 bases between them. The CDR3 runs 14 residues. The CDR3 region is CATSPSRTSPEAFF. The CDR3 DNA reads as TGTGCCACCAGCCCAAGCAGAACCTCCCCTGAAGCTTTCTTT.

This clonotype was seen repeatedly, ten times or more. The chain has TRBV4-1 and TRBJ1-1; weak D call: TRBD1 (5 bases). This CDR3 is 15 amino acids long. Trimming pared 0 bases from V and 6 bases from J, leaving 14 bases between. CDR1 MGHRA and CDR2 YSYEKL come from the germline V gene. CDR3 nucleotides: TGCGCCAGCAGCCAAGATTATGGCAGGGTGTCTGAAGCTTTCTTT. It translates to CASSQDYGRVSEAFF.